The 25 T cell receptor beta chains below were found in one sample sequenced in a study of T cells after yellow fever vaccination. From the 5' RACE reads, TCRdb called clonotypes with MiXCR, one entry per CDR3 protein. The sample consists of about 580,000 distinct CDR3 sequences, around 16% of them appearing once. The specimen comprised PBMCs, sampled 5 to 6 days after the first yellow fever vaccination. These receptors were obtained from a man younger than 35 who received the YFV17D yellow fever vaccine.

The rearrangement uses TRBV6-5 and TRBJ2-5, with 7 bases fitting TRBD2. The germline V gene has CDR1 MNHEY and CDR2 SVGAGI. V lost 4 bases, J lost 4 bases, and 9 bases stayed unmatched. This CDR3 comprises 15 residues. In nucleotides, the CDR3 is TGTGCCAGCAGTTTCCTCGGACTAGTCGGAGAGACCCAGTACTTC. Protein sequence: CASSFLGLVGETQYF.

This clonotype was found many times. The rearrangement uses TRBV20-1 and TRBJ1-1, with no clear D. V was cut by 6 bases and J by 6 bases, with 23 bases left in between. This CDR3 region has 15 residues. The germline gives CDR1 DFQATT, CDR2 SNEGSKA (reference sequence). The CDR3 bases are TGCAGTGCAGACATATTAGGTGGTGAGACTGCTGAAGCTTTCTTT. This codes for CSADILGGETAEAFF.

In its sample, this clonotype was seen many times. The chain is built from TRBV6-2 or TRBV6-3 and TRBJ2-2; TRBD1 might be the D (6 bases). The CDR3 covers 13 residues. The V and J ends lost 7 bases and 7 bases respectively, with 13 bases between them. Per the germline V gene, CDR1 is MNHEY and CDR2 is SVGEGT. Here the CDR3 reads CASTQGTVGELFF. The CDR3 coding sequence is TGTGCCAGCACCCAGGGGACGGTCGGGGAGCTGTTTTTT.

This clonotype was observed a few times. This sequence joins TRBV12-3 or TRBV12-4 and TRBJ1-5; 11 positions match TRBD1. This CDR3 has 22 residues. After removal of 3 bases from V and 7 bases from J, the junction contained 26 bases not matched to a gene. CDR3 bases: TGTGCCAGCAGTTTTTTTTTGTTTTTGGGCCCGGTGGACAGGGGGCCGAGACAGCCCCAGCATTTT. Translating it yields CASSFFLFLGPVDRGPRQPQHF.

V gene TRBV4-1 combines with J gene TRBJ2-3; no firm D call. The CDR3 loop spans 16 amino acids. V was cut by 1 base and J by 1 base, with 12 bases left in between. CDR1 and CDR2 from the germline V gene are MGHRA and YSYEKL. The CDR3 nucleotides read TGCGCCAGCAGCCAAGTGTCGCAGGACCGCACAGATACGCAGTATTTT. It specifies CASSQVSQDRTDTQYF.

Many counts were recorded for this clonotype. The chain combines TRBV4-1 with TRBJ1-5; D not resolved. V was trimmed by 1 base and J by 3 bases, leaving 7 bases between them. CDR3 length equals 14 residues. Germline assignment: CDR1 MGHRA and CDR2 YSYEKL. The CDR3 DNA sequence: TGCGCCAGCAGCCAAGCAGGAATCAATCAGCCCCAGCATTTT. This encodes CASSQAGINQPQHF.

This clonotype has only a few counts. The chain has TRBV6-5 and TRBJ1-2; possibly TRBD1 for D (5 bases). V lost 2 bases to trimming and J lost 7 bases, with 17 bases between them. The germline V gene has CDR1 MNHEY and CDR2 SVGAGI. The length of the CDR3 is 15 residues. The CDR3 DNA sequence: TGTGCCAGCAGTTACGCGGGACCCCGTAGGAGTGGCTACACCTTC. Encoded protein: CASSYAGPRRSGYTF.

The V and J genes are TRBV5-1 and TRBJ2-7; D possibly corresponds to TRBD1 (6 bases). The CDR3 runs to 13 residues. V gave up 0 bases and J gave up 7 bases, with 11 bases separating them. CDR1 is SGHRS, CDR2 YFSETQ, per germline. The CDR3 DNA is TGCGCCAGCAGCTTGGAAGGGGGTGGGGAGCAGTACGTC. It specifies CASSLEGGGEQYV.

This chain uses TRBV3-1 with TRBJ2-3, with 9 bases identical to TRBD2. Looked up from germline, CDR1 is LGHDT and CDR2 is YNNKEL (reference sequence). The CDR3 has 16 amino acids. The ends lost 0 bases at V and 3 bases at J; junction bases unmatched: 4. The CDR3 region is CASSQEFAGGTDTQYF. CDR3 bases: TGTGCCAGCAGCCAAGAATTCGCGGGAGGGACAGATACGCAGTATTTT.

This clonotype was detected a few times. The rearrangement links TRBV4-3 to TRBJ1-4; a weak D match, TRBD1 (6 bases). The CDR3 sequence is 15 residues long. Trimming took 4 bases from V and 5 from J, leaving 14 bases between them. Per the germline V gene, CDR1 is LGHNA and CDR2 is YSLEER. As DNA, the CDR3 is TGCGCCAGCAGCCGCTTCACAGGGAGGAATGAAAAACTGTTTTTT. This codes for CASSRFTGRNEKLFF.

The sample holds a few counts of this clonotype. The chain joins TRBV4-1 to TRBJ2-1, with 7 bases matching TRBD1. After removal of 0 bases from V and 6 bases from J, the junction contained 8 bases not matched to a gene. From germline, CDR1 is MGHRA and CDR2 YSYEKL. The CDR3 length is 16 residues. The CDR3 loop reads CASSQDQGERSNEQFF. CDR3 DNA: TGCGCCAGCAGCCAAGATCAGGGGGAAAGGAGCAATGAGCAGTTCTTC.

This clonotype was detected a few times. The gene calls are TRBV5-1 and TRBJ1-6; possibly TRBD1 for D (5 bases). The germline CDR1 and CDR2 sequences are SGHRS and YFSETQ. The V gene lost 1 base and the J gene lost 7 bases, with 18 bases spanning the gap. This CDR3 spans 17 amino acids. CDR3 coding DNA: TGCGCCAGCAGCTTGTGGCCGGGGGGGGTGACAAATTCACCCCTCCACTTT. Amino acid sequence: CASSLWPGGVTNSPLHF.

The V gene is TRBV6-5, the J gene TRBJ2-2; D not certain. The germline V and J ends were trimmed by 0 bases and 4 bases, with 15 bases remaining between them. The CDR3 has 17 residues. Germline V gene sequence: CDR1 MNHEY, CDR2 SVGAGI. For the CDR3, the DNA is TGTGCCAGCAGTTACTCGACCGGCGGAGCATCCACCGGGGAGCTGTTTTTT. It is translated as CASSYSTGGASTGELFF.

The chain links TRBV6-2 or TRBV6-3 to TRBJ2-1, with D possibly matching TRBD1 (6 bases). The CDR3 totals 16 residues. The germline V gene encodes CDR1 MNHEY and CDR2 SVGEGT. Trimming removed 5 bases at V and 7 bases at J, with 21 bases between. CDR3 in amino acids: CASSLLIRQVGNEQFF. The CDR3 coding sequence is TGTGCCAGCAGTCTCCTAATCCGACAGGTTGGTAATGAGCAGTTCTTC.

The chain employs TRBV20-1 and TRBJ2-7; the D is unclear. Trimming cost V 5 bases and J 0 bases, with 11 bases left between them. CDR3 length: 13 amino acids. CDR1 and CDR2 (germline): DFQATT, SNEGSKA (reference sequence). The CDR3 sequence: CSASVSNSYEQYV. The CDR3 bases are TGCAGTGCTTCCGTGTCCAACTCCTACGAGCAGTACGTC.

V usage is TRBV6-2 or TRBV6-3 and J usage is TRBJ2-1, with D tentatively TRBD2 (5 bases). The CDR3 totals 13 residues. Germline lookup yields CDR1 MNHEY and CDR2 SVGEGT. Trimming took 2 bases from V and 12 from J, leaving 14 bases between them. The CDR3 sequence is CASSYEAALRQFF. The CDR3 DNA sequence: TGTGCCAGCAGTTACGAAGCGGCCCTTCGGCAGTTCTTC.

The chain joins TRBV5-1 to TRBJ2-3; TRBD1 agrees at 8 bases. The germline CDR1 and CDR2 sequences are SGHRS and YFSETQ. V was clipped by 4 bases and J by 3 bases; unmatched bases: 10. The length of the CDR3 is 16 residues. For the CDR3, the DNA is TGCGCCAGCAGCCTTCCGGACAGGGTGAGAACAGATACGCAGTATTTT. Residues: CASSLPDRVRTDTQYF.

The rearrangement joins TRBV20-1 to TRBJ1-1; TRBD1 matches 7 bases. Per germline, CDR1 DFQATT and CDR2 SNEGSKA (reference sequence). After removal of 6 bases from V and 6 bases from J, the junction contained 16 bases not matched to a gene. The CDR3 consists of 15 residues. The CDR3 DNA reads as TGCAGTGCAAAGACAGGGTCCGGGGTTTGGGCTGAAGCTTTCTTT. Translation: CSAKTGSGVWAEAFF.

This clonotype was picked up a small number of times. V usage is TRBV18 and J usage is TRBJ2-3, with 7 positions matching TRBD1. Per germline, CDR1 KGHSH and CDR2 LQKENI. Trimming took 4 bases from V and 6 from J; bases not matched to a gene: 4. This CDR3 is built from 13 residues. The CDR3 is CASSQGASDTQYF. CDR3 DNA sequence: TGTGCCAGCTCACAGGGGGCATCGGATACGCAGTATTTT.

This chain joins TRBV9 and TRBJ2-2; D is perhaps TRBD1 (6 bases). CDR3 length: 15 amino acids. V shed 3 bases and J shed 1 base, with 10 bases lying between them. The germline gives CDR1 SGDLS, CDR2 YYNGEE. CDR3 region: CASSGDIRNTGELFF. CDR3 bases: TGTGCCAGCAGCGGGGACATCCGGAACACCGGGGAGCTGTTTTTT.

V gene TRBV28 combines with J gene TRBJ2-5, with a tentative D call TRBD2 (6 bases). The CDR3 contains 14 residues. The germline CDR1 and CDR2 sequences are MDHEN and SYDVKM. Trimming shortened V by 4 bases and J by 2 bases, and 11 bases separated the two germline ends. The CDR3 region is CASSYLGGQETQYF. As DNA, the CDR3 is TGTGCCAGCAGTTACCTCGGGGGTCAAGAGACCCAGTACTTC. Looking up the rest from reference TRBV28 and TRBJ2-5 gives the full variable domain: DVKVTQSSRYLVKRTGEKVFLECVQDMDHENMFWYRQDPGLGLRLIYFSYDVKMKEKGDIPEGYSVSREKKERFSLILESASTNQTSMYLCASSYLGGQETQYFGPGTRLLVL.

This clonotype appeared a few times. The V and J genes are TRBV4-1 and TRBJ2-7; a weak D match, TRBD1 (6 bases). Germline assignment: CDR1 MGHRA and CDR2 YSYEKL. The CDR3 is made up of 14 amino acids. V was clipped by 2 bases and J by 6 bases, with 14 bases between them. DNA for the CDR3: TGCGCCAGCAGCCAATACACAGGGAAACGCGAGCAGTACTTC. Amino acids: CASSQYTGKREQYF.

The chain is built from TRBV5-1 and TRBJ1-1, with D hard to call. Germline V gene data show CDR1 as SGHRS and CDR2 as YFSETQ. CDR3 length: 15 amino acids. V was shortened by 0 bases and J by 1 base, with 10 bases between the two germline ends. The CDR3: CASSLGAHPNTEAFF. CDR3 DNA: TGCGCCAGCAGCTTGGGGGCCCACCCGAACACTGAAGCTTTCTTT.

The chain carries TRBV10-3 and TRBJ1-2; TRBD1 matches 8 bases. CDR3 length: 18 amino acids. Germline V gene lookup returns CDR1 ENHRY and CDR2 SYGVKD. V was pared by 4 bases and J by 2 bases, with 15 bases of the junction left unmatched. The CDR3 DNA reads TGTGCCATCAGTGTAGTCGGGACAGGAGAGCTAAGGAACTATGGCTACACCTTC. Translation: CAISVVGTGELRNYGYTF.

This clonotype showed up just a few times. CDR3 in amino acids: CSASSGTYTDTQYF. CDR3 bases: TGCAGTGCCTCGAGCGGGACCTACACAGATACGCAGTATTTT. The V and J genes are TRBV20-1 and TRBJ2-3, with 7 bases fitting TRBD2. The V gene end was trimmed by 6 bases and the J gene end by 2 bases; junction bases not matched to a gene: 8. Looked up from germline, CDR1 is DFQATT and CDR2 is SNEGSKA (reference sequence). CDR3 length equals 14 residues.